Below, 24 T cell receptor beta chains from the same sample are listed, as sequenced in a study of blood T cell repertoires in COVID-19 (dated by TCRdb to the early 2020s). Library preparation was by the immunoSEQ multiplex PCR assay. TCRdb's version of the immuneACCESS table is confined to in-frame rearrangements and falls short of the full clone set. An unresolved V gene accounts for under half of the shortfall where checked; the remainder is of unknown origin. The sample data list 200,000 to 300,000 clones, and approximately 90% of these were observed just once. The ten largest clonotypes hold 1.5% to 2% of the sample. Sample: PBMCs or T cells enriched from blood (not recorded which). The receptors were gathered from a middle-aged man who had recovered from COVID-19.

This rearrangement joins TRBV6-2 or TRBV6-3 to TRBJ1-1, with 8 bases identical to TRBD1. This CDR3 has 13 amino acids. Germline CDR1 and CDR2: MNHEY and SVGEGT. The V segment lost 6 bases and the J segment 7 bases; nucleotides outside the gene matches: 7. The CDR3 loop reads CASSPGQGIEAFF. For the CDR3, the DNA is TGTGCCAGCAGCCCTGGACAGGGCATTGAAGCTTTCTTT.

This chain joins TRBV2 and TRBJ2-7, with TRBD2 matching 8 bases. The V gene's germline CDR1 is SNHLY and CDR2 FYNNEI. CDR3 length equals 15 residues. J gave up 0 bases and V 6 bases, and 7 bases lay outside the gene matches. The CDR3 reads CASRVQSGSSYEQYF. CDR3 sequence (DNA): TGTGCCAGCAGGGTCCAAAGCGGGAGCTCCTACGAGCAGTACTTC.

The V gene is TRBV7-2, the J gene TRBJ2-1, with no clear D. In germline, CDR1 is SGHTA, CDR2 FQGNSA. V was pared by 5 bases and J by 8 bases, with 13 bases between. There are 13 residues in the CDR3. CDR3 sequence: CASSPIDGDEQFF. In DNA, the CDR3 is TGTGCCAGCAGCCCAATCGACGGAGATGAGCAGTTCTTC.

The V gene is TRBV24-1, the J gene TRBJ2-2, with D hard to call. CDR3 length: 12 residues. Germline CDR1 and CDR2: KGHDR and SFDVKD. V was pared by 2 bases and J by 6 bases, with 3 bases between. As DNA, the CDR3 is TGTGCCACCAGTGATTCGGCCGGGGAGCTGTTTTTT. The encoded protein is CATSDSAGELFF.

This chain joins TRBV19 and TRBJ1-1; 8 bases match TRBD1. V lost 3 bases to trimming and J lost 4 bases; unmatched junction nucleotides: 4. CDR1 is LNHDA and CDR2 is SQIVND in the germline V gene (reference sequence). The CDR3 covers 14 residues. The CDR3 loop is CASSIRGLGTEAFF. The CDR3 nucleotides read TGTGCCAGTAGTATCAGGGGGCTGGGCACTGAAGCTTTCTTT. Filled out from reference TRBV19 and TRBJ1-1, the complete variable domain reads DGGITQSPKYLFRKEGQNVTLSCEQNLNHDAMYWYRQDPGQGLRLIYYSQIVNDFQKGDIAEGYSVSREKKESFPLTVTSAQKNPTAFYLCASSIRGLGTEAFFGQGTRLTVV.

This clone was counted a single time. The V gene is TRBV5-1, the J gene TRBJ1-3; no clear D gene. The germline V gene encodes CDR1 SGHRS and CDR2 YFSETQ. This CDR3 has 15 amino acids. V was clipped by 0 bases and J by 0 bases, with 7 bases between them. CDR3 protein: CASSLGQVSGNTIYF. CDR3 bases: TGCGCCAGCAGCTTGGGGCAGGTCTCTGGAAACACCATATATTTT.

This clone has a single count. The chain joins TRBV14 to TRBJ1-2, with a possible D match to TRBD1 (5 bases). Per germline, CDR1 SGHDN and CDR2 FVKESK. Trimming stripped 1 base from V and 4 bases from J, with 13 bases between. The CDR3 contains 15 residues. The CDR3 loop reads CASSQAGLTFYGYTF. The CDR3 DNA reads as TGTGCCAGCAGCCAAGCGGGACTGACGTTCTATGGCTACACCTTC.

V and J are TRBV30 and TRBJ2-3; D unclear. The germline CDR1 and CDR2 sequences are GTSNPN and SVGIG (reference sequence). The length of the CDR3 is 13 residues. V shed 1 base and J shed 6 bases, with 11 bases lying between them. As DNA, the CDR3 is TGTGCCTGGAGTGAAGATTGGGCGGATACGCAGTATTTT. Its protein product is CAWSEDWADTQYF.

The chain combines TRBV9 with TRBJ1-2; no clear D. CDR3 length: 15 residues. CDR1 and CDR2 (germline): SGDLS, YYNGEE. The V end was cut by 0 bases, the J end by 2 bases, with 11 bases between. CDR3 in amino acids: CASSVAGVGNYGYTF. CDR3 coding DNA: TGTGCCAGCAGCGTAGCCGGGGTCGGGAACTATGGCTACACCTTC.

The chain is built from TRBV5-1 and TRBJ2-3; D possibly corresponds to TRBD1 (7 bases). Trimming removed 4 bases at V and 3 bases at J, with 18 bases between. CDR1 is SGHRS and CDR2 is YFSETQ in the germline V gene. This CDR3 has 16 residues. The CDR3 DNA reads as TGCGCCAGCAGCCCAGAAGCGGCAGGGGGGACAGATACGCAGTATTTT. This gives the protein CASSPEAAGGTDTQYF.

This clone was observed a single time. The V and J genes are TRBV18 and TRBJ1-1, with D uncertain. The CDR3 totals 14 residues. Trimming took 0 bases from V and 2 from J, leaving 7 bases between them. Germline-derived CDR1 and CDR2 are KGHSH and LQKENI. CDR3 amino acids: CASSPPNGNTEAFF. The DNA for the CDR3 is TGTGCCAGCTCACCACCGAACGGTAACACTGAAGCTTTCTTT. Full variable domain (rest looked up from reference TRBV18 and TRBJ1-1): NAGVMQNPRHLVRRRGQEARLRCSPMKGHSHVYWYRQLPEEGLKFMVYLQKENIIDESGMPKERFSAEFPKEGPSILRIQQVVRGDSAAYFCASSPPNGNTEAFFGQGTRLTVV.

This clone was picked up one time. This chain connects TRBV4-1 to TRBJ2-1; 8 nucleotides match TRBD2. Per the germline V gene, CDR1 is MGHRA and CDR2 is YSYEKL. Unmatched junction bases numbered 9, after V lost 9 bases and J lost 5 bases. The CDR3 sequence is 14 residues long. The DNA for the CDR3 is TGCGCCAGTCAGAGGCGGGGGGCGAACAATGAGCAGTTCTTC. Translation: CASQRRGANNEQFF.

The J gene is TRBJ2-2, the V gene TRBV7-9, with D possibly TRBD2 on 7 matching bases. The CDR3 runs to 17 residues. CDR1 is SEHNR and CDR2 is FQNEAQ in the germline V gene (reference sequence). Trimming removed 7 bases at V and 2 bases at J, with 20 bases between. For the CDR3, the DNA is TGTGCCAGCATCGTCGGCCAGGGAGGGGGAAACACCGGGGAGCTGTTTTTT. It specifies CASIVGQGGGNTGELFF.

The V call is TRBV16, the J call TRBJ1-2, with D perhaps matching TRBD1 (6 bases). The germline V gene encodes CDR1 KGHSY and CDR2 FQNENV. There are 14 residues in the CDR3. V was pared by 4 bases and J by 3 bases, with 12 bases between. The CDR3 is CASSPKGGDYGYTF. The CDR3 coding sequence is TGTGCCAGCAGCCCTAAAGGGGGAGACTATGGCTACACCTTC.

The chain has TRBV12-3 or TRBV12-4 and TRBJ1-1; the D gene is possibly TRBD1 (6 bases). V lost 7 bases and J lost 3, with 9 bases in between. This CDR3 is 12 amino acids long. The CDR3: CASTGAHTEAFF. CDR3 sequence (DNA): TGTGCCAGCACAGGGGCTCACACTGAAGCTTTCTTT.

In this sample, this clone turned up a few times. The V and J genes are TRBV28 and TRBJ1-4, with D possibly matching TRBD1 (6 bases). The CDR3 has 15 residues. Germline loops: CDR1 MDHEN, CDR2 SYDVKM. Trimming took off 5 bases at V and 0 bases at J, with 10 bases between the two ends. CDR3 amino acids: CASSIRTATNEKLFF. DNA of the CDR3: TGTGCCAGCAGTATCCGGACAGCAACTAATGAAAAACTGTTTTTT.

The chain employs TRBV9 and TRBJ1-5, with D possibly being TRBD1 (5 bases). The CDR3 is 15 residues long. Looked up from germline, CDR1 is SGDLS and CDR2 is YYNGEE. The V end lost 4 bases, the J end lost 6 bases, and 17 bases lay between the germline ends. CDR3 in amino acids: CASSLRGVEGQPQHF. In DNA form, the CDR3 reads TGTGCCAGCAGCTTACGAGGGGTGGAGGGTCAGCCCCAGCATTTT.

This sequence joins TRBV7-6 and TRBJ1-2; D perhaps matches TRBD1 (5 bases). The CDR3 contains 17 residues. The V gene's germline CDR1 is SGHVS and CDR2 FNYEAQ. V dropped 5 bases and J dropped 10 bases, with 29 bases sitting between them. The CDR3 DNA is TGTGCCAGCAGCCAAAGCAATGACTTTGCAGGGCGCATTACCTACACCTTC. Its protein is CASSQSNDFAGRITYTF.

The V call is TRBV7-6, the J call TRBJ1-3, with D possibly being TRBD1 (6 bases). Per the germline V gene, CDR1 is SGHVS and CDR2 is FNYEAQ. Trimming took 5 bases from V and 2 from J, leaving 16 bases between them. This CDR3 spans 16 amino acids. The chain's CDR3 is CASSSRTALTGNTIYF. CDR3 sequence (DNA): TGTGCCAGCAGCAGCAGGACAGCCCTCACTGGAAACACCATATATTTT.

The chain carries TRBV7-8 and TRBJ2-2, with D hard to call. Per the germline V gene, CDR1 is SGHVS and CDR2 is FQNEAQ. This CDR3 region has 16 residues. Trimming removed 6 bases from V and 3 bases from J, with 17 bases in between. The CDR3 DNA reads as TGTGCCAGCAGTTCCCTTTTTGGCATGGACACCGGGGAGCTGTTTTTT. It yields the protein CASSSLFGMDTGELFF. Filled out from reference TRBV7-8 and TRBJ2-2, the complete variable domain reads GAGVSQSPRYKVAKRGQDVALRCDPISGHVSLFWYQQALGQGPEFLTYFQNEAQLDKSGLPSDRFFAERPEGSVSTLKIQRTQQEDSAVYLCASSSLFGMDTGELFFGEGSRLTVL.

This CDR3 reads CASSLGTTGGTEAFF. The CDR3 bases are TGTGCCAGCAGCTTAGGAACAACAGGGGGAACTGAAGCTTTCTTT. This chain uses TRBV7-8 with TRBJ1-1, with TRBD1 identical over 8 bases. The germline V gene encodes CDR1 SGHVS and CDR2 FQNEAQ. The CDR3 covers 15 residues. With 1 base clipped from V and 5 bases from J, the junction kept 6 bases outside the gene matches. Using reference TRBV7-8 and TRBJ1-1 for the parts outside the CDR3, the full variable domain is GAGVSQSPRYKVAKRGQDVALRCDPISGHVSLFWYQQALGQGPEFLTYFQNEAQLDKSGLPSDRFFAERPEGSVSTLKIQRTQQEDSAVYLCASSLGTTGGTEAFFGQGTRLTVV.

The genes are TRBV7-6 and TRBJ2-7; TRBD2 matches at 8 bases. V shed 8 bases and J 6 bases; nucleotides not matched to a gene: 6. The CDR3 sequence is 12 residues long. Germline CDR1 SGHVS, CDR2 FNYEAQ. DNA for the CDR3: TGTGCCAGCTCAGGGGCGGGAGGCGAGCAGTACTTC. This sequence encodes CASSGAGGEQYF.

The chain couples TRBV19 to TRBJ1-1; tentatively, D is TRBD1 (6 bases). CDR3 length: 12 residues. Trimming pared 5 bases from V and 6 bases from J, leaving 10 bases between. Germline loops: CDR1 LNHDA, CDR2 SQIVND (reference sequence). The CDR3 DNA reads TGTGCCAGTAGTTCACAGGGATCTGAAGCTTTCTTT. As protein: CASSSQGSEAFF.

The J gene is TRBJ2-3, the V gene TRBV7-3; D may be TRBD1 (5 bases). This CDR3 contains 16 residues. V lost 1 base to trimming and J lost 6 bases, with 17 bases between them. Germline values: CDR1 SGHTA, CDR2 FQGTGA. CDR3 protein: CASSLNWGGSGDTQYF. The CDR3 bases are TGTGCCAGCAGCTTAAATTGGGGTGGGTCAGGGGATACGCAGTATTTT.